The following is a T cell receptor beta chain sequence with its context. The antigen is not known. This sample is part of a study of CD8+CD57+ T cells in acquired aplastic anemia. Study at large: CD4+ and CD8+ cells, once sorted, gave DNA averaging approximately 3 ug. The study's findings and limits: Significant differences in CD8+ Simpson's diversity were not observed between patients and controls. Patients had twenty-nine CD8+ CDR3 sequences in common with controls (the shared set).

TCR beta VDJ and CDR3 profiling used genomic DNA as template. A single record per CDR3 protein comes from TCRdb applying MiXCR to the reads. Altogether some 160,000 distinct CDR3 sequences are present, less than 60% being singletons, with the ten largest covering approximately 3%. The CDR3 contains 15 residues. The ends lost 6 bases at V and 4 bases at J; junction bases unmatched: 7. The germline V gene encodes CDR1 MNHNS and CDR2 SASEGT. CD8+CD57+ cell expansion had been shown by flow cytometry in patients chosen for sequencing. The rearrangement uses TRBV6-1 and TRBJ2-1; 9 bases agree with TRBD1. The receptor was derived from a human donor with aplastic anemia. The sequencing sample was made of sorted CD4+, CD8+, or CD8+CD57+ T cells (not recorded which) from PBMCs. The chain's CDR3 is CASRLDRGGYNEQFF. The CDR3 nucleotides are TGTGCCAGCAGACTGGACAGGGGTGGATACAATGAGCAGTTCTTC.